These 29 T cell receptor beta chains were all obtained from the same sample, sequenced in a study of tumour-infiltrating T cells in Burkitt lymphoma. The repertoire was sequenced with immunoSEQ multiplex PCR; TCRdb's copy has only in-frame clones and lacks some. The sample carries approximately 570 clones, over 75% recorded once. Source material: tumor tissue. The source of these receptors is a human donor with diffuse large B-cell lymphoma.

This clone was seen only a few times. CDR3 amino acids: CASSVVGAGELFF. The CDR3 coding sequence is TGTGCCAGCAGCGTAGTAGGCGCCGGGGAGCTGTTTTTT. The V call is TRBV9, the J call TRBJ2-2; D remains ambiguous. Germline V gene data show CDR1 as SGDLS and CDR2 as YYNGEE. The CDR3 spans 13 residues. The V end was cut by 0 bases, the J end by 6 bases, with 6 bases between.

This clone was counted only a few times. V and J are TRBV9 and TRBJ1-4, with D possibly matching TRBD1 (6 bases). Trimming pared 0 bases from V and 8 bases from J, leaving 17 bases between. The CDR3 has 16 amino acids. Germline CDR1 and CDR2: SGDLS and YYNGEE. In DNA, the CDR3 is TGTGCCAGCAGCGTAGGGTCAGGGGTGCTTGGGGAAAAACTGTTTTTT. This codes for CASSVGSGVLGEKLFF.

The chain combines TRBV6-1 with TRBJ1-1; a weak D match, TRBD1 (5 bases). Germline-derived CDR1 and CDR2 are MNHNS and SASEGT. This CDR3 is 14 amino acids long. Trimming removed 6 bases at V and 4 bases at J, with 15 bases between. The CDR3 nucleotides are TGTGCCAGCAGGGCGTCCGGGGGGGGCACTGAAGCTTTCTTT. Translated, it gives CASRASGGGTEAFF.

The chain employs TRBV6-1 and TRBJ2-7, with a tentative D call TRBD1 (5 bases). The CDR3 totals 15 residues. The germline CDR1 and CDR2 sequences are MNHNS and SASEGT. The V end was cut by 2 bases, the J end by 7 bases, with 18 bases between. CDR3 DNA: TGTGCCAGCAGTGAAATGAAGGGGTGGTTGAGTGAGCAGTACTTC. It translates to CASSEMKGWLSEQYF.

This clone has a handful of counts. The chain is built from TRBV11-2 and TRBJ2-1; 7 nucleotides line up with TRBD2. In germline, CDR1 is SGHAT, CDR2 FQNNGV. This CDR3 region has 15 residues. Trimming took 5 bases from V and 6 from J; bases not matched to a gene: 10. The CDR3 protein is CASSPGGGSGNEQFF. The CDR3, as DNA: TGTGCCAGCAGCCCAGGCGGGGGTTCTGGCAATGAGCAGTTCTTC. The full variable domain, in which reference TRBV11-2 and TRBJ2-1 provide the parts outside the CDR3, is EAGVAQSPRYKIIEKRQSVAFWCNPISGHATLYWYQQILGQGPKLLIQFQNNGVVDDSQLPKDRFSAERLKGVDSTLKIQPAKLEDSAVYLCASSPGGGSGNEQFFGPGTRLTVL.

The rearrangement uses TRBV7-2 and TRBJ2-7, with TRBD1 matching 9 bases. The CDR3 totals 14 residues. Per the germline V gene, CDR1 is SGHTA and CDR2 is FQGNSA. The ends lost 6 bases at V and 4 bases at J; junction bases unmatched: 7. The CDR3 loop is CASRDRDRAYEQYF. DNA of the CDR3: TGTGCCAGCAGGGACCGGGACAGGGCTTACGAGCAGTACTTC.

This clone was observed a handful of times. The V gene is TRBV12-5, the J gene TRBJ2-6, with a weak D call TRBD1 (5 bases). CDR3 length: 18 amino acids. Trimming stripped 4 bases from V and 5 bases from J, with 21 bases between. Germline V CDR1 and CDR2: LGHNT, FRNRAP. The CDR3 loop reads CASGSVSAGQSRANVLTF. The CDR3 region has the DNA TGTGCTAGTGGTTCAGTCTCTGCAGGACAAAGTCGGGCCAACGTCCTGACTTTC.

The chain carries TRBV18 and TRBJ1-1; TRBD1 is a possible D gene (5 bases). Trimming took off 3 bases at V and 3 bases at J, with 17 bases between the two ends. The length of the CDR3 is 16 residues. The germline V gene has CDR1 KGHSH and CDR2 LQKENI. This chain's CDR3 is CASSPQGLKVYTEAFF. The DNA for the CDR3 is TGTGCCAGCTCACCTCAGGGCTTGAAGGTATACACTGAAGCTTTCTTT.

J is TRBJ2-5 and V is TRBV7-8; TRBD2 matches 8 bases. V shed 1 base, J shed 5 bases, and the junction held 3 bases outside the gene matches. Looked up from germline, CDR1 is SGHVS and CDR2 is FQNEAQ. The length of the CDR3 is 14 residues. CDR3: CASSLVLADETQYF. CDR3 sequence (DNA): TGTGCCAGCAGCTTAGTACTAGCGGATGAGACCCAGTACTTC.

V and J are TRBV7-6 and TRBJ2-2; no clear D. V was trimmed by 1 base and J by 3 bases, leaving 12 bases between them. This CDR3 region has 16 residues. Per the germline V gene, CDR1 is SGHVS and CDR2 is FNYEAQ. The CDR3 DNA is TGTGCCAGCAGCTTAGTTTCGGAATTTTACACCGGGGAGCTGTTTTTT. Protein: CASSLVSEFYTGELFF.

The chain recombines TRBV11-3 with TRBJ2-5; either TRBD1 or TRBD2 may fit D (5 bases each). Trimming shortened V by 0 bases and J by 5 bases, and 28 bases separated the two germline ends. Germline V CDR1 and CDR2: SGHNT, YENEEA. There are 20 residues in the CDR3. The CDR3 bases are TGTGCCAGCAGCTTAGAGGGTTTCGGGCAGTCATGGGGGTCCGGGGAGACCCAGTACTTC. It yields the protein CASSLEGFGQSWGSGETQYF.

The V call is TRBV5-1, the J call TRBJ2-7, with D perhaps matching TRBD1 (7 bases). Trimming took 5 bases from V and 5 from J, leaving 23 bases between them. The CDR3 is made up of 16 amino acids. Germline loops: CDR1 SGHRS, CDR2 YFSETQ. The CDR3: CASRGGAGTEFNEQYF. As DNA, the CDR3 is TGCGCCAGCAGAGGAGGGGCCGGGACAGAGTTCAACGAGCAGTACTTC.

About this clone itself: The same CDR3 is also encoded by other DNA sequences in this sample. This chain joins TRBV13 and TRBJ1-4; D ambiguous. Germline CDR1 and CDR2: PRHDT and FYEKMQ (reference sequence). CDR3 length: 16 residues. V was shortened by 5 bases and J by 3 bases, with 16 bases between the two germline ends. The CDR3 DNA is TGTGCCAGCAGCGCCGGGCCCCGAGGAGCTAATGAAAAACTGTTTTTT. This sequence encodes CASSAGPRGANEKLFF. Using reference TRBV13 and TRBJ1-4 for the parts outside the CDR3, the full variable domain is AAGVIQSPRHLIKEKRETATLKCYPIPRHDTVYWYQQGPGQDPQFLISFYEKMQSDKGSIPDRFSAQQFSDYHSELNMSSLELGDSALYFCASSAGPRGANEKLFFGSGTQLSVL.

The sample holds a few counts of this clone. The V gene is TRBV11-3, the J gene TRBJ2-6; possible D gene TRBD1, 5 bases. The CDR3 extends over 18 amino acids. V was shortened by 5 bases and J by 5 bases, with 22 bases between the two germline ends. Germline values: CDR1 SGHNT, CDR2 YENEEA. The DNA of the CDR3 is TGTGCCAGCAGCCACAGGCAATCTCGACAAAGTCGGGCCAACGTCCTGACTTTC. It translates to CASSHRQSRQSRANVLTF.

This clone was recorded once. V gene TRBV27 combines with J gene TRBJ1-1; weak D call: TRBD1 (5 bases). Germline CDR1 is MNHEY and CDR2 is SMNVEV (reference sequence). Trimming cost V 5 bases and J 3 bases, with 13 bases left between them. The CDR3 has 14 residues. Written as DNA, the CDR3 is TGTGCCAGCAGTCCCGGGACCCCCTACACTGAAGCTTTCTTT. It yields the protein CASSPGTPYTEAFF.

The chain uses TRBV4-2 and TRBJ1-6; D unresolved. V was clipped by 0 bases and J by 12 bases, with 9 bases between them. CDR1 and CDR2 from the germline V gene are LGHNA and YNFKEQ. This CDR3 spans 13 amino acids. The CDR3 DNA reads TGTGCCAGCAGCCAAGATCCCGAAAAACCCCTCCACTTT. This gives the protein CASSQDPEKPLHF.

The chain is built from TRBV7-9 and TRBJ1-4, with unresolved D. Trimming shortened V by 3 bases and J by 4 bases, and 12 bases separated the two germline ends. Germline CDR1 reads SEHNR; CDR2 reads FQNEAQ (reference sequence). The CDR3 is 15 amino acids. CDR3 amino acids: CASSFDNRVNEKLFF. In DNA, the CDR3 is TGTGCCAGCAGCTTCGACAATCGGGTTAATGAAAAACTGTTTTTT.

This chain uses TRBV6-6 with TRBJ2-4, with TRBD1 matching over 7 bases. V lost 4 bases and J lost 4; bases outside the gene matches: 4. CDR1 MNHNY and CDR2 SVGAGI come from the germline V gene (reference sequence). This CDR3 spans 14 amino acids. The CDR3 sequence: CASSFSGQKNIQYF. In nucleotides, the CDR3 is TGTGCCAGCAGTTTCTCGGGACAGAAAAACATTCAGTACTTC.

The rearrangement joins TRBV18 to TRBJ2-5; D unresolved. V was clipped by 1 base and J by 0 bases, with 0 bases between them. Germline assignment: CDR1 KGHSH and CDR2 LQKENI. The CDR3 length is 12 residues. The DNA for the CDR3 is TGTGCCAGCTCACCACACCAAGAGACCCAGTACTTC. It codes for CASSPHQETQYF.

This chain uses TRBV27 with TRBJ1-5, with D uncertain. Per the germline V gene, CDR1 is MNHEY and CDR2 is SMNVEV (reference sequence). Trimming left V 5 bases short and J 0 bases short, with 20 bases between. CDR3 length: 18 residues. CDR3 sequence: CASSPSSFWTHSNQPQHF. In DNA form, the CDR3 reads TGTGCCAGCAGTCCATCTAGTTTTTGGACCCATAGCAATCAGCCCCAGCATTTT.

The chain joins TRBV9 to TRBJ2-2; 7 bases line up with TRBD2. In germline, CDR1 is SGDLS, CDR2 YYNGEE. After removal of 3 bases from V and 0 bases from J, the junction contained 2 bases not matched to a gene. The CDR3 is 15 amino acids. CDR3 sequence (DNA): TGTGCCAGCAGCGGGGGGGGATCGAACACCGGGGAGCTGTTTTTT. The encoded protein is CASSGGGSNTGELFF.

This clone came up once. This chain joins TRBV5-1 and TRBJ2-5; maybe TRBD1 (6 bases). The CDR3 has 11 amino acids. Looked up from germline, CDR1 is SGHRS and CDR2 is YFSETQ. The V and J ends lost 6 bases and 5 bases respectively, with 8 bases between them. The CDR3 protein is CASTQGETQYF. DNA for the CDR3: TGCGCCAGCACCCAGGGGGAGACCCAGTACTTC. The whole variable domain, remainder taken from reference TRBV5-1 and TRBJ2-5, is KAGVTQTPRYLIKTRGQQVTLSCSPISGHRSVSWYQQTPGQGLQFLFEYFSETQRNKGNFPGRFSGRQFSNSRSEMNVSTLELGDSALYLCASTQGETQYFGPGTRLLVL.

The chain links TRBV13 to TRBJ2-3, with unresolved D. Per germline, CDR1 PRHDT and CDR2 FYEKMQ (reference sequence). V was trimmed by 5 bases and J by 1 base, leaving 13 bases between them. There are 15 residues in the CDR3. In nucleotides, the CDR3 is TGTGCCAGCAGCCCCCCAGTGGCCGGCACAGATACGCAGTATTTT. It translates to CASSPPVAGTDTQYF.

The chain carries TRBV6-4 and TRBJ2-3; D is possibly TRBD2 (5 bases). The germline V gene encodes CDR1 MRHNA and CDR2 SNTAGT. CDR3 length equals 15 residues. Trimming left V 8 bases short and J 2 bases short, with 17 bases between. CDR3 sequence: CASALGAGHTDTQYF. The CDR3 DNA reads as TGTGCCAGCGCGTTGGGTGCGGGCCACACAGATACGCAGTATTTT.

The chain has TRBV19 and TRBJ1-4; unclear D gene. This CDR3 has 14 amino acids. The germline gives CDR1 LNHDA, CDR2 SQIVND (reference sequence). Trimming removed 10 bases from V and 10 bases from J, with 22 bases in between. The CDR3 sequence: CATSSFPLSGKLFF. CDR3 coding DNA: TGTGCCACTTCCTCCTTCCCTCTAAGCGGAAAACTGTTTTTT.

The chain couples TRBV18 to TRBJ1-1, with D uncertain. Germline CDR1 KGHSH, CDR2 LQKENI. Trimming removed 2 bases from V and 0 bases from J, with 4 bases in between. The CDR3 consists of 13 residues. CDR3 DNA: TGTGCCAGCTCACCAGGGTTGAACACTGAAGCTTTCTTT. This codes for CASSPGLNTEAFF.

V gene TRBV7-9 combines with J gene TRBJ2-3; the D is unclear. CDR3 size: 13 residues. With 3 bases removed from V and 6 bases from J, the gap between germline ends came to 10 bases. The germline CDR1 and CDR2 sequences are SEHNR and FQNEAQ (reference sequence). Here the CDR3 DNA reads TGTGCCAGCAGCTTCTCTGGGGTGGATACGCAGTATTTT. It is translated as CASSFSGVDTQYF.

The V call is TRBV30, the J call TRBJ2-5; no clear D. The V gene's germline CDR1 is GTSNPN and CDR2 SVGIG (reference sequence). Trimming took off 2 bases at V and 5 bases at J, with 12 bases between the two ends. The CDR3 is made up of 13 amino acids. In DNA, the CDR3 is TGTGCCTGGAGTTCTCTAATAGGGGAGACCCAGTACTTC. This codes for CAWSSLIGETQYF.

A note on this clone: An end of the junction does not agree with germline; a read error may underlie this. The sample carries other DNA sequences with the same CDR3. V and J are TRBV19 and TRBJ2-1; 8 bases agree with TRBD2. Germline V lookup: CDR1 LNHDA, CDR2 SQIVND (reference sequence). The CDR3 extends over 14 amino acids. The CDR3 DNA reads TGTGCTAGTAGTCGGGGCGGGGGGCCGAATGAGCAGTTCTTC. This encodes CASSRGGGPNEQFF.